A single count supports the clone carrying this T cell receptor beta chain. Its antigen is not known. Trimming took off 0 bases at V and 4 bases at J, with 12 bases between the two ends. The length of the CDR3 is 15 residues. Looked up from germline, CDR1 is LGHNA and CDR2 is YSLEER. This sample was included in a study of T-cell memory formation after mild COVID-19. About the research overall: Clusters of TCRs were largely donor specific.

General study findings and limits: Some clones that responded were present in memory (sampled pre-infection), which suggests cross-reactive memory joined. Largely, contracting CD4+ clones fell within CM and EM, and contracting CD8+ clones within EMRA. Clones that contracted from day 15 to 85 were balanced CD4/CD8, while later expanders leaned CD4+.

TCRdb re-derived calls from the 5' RACE reads in MiXCR, one entry per CDR3 protein. The data hold about 110,000 distinct CDR3 sequences, with around 17% observed a single time. The material sequenced was PBMCs or a T cell subset sorted from them (not recorded which). This TCR was recovered from a young man who had mild COVID-19 (a few samples of this study predate the infection). Cell type and time point are not known. The rearrangement links TRBV4-3 to TRBJ1-2; the D gene is possibly TRBD1 (6 bases). CDR3 coding DNA: TGCGCCAGCAGCCAAGATCCAATCAGGGGCTATGGCTACACCTTC. Protein product: CASSQDPIRGYGYTF.